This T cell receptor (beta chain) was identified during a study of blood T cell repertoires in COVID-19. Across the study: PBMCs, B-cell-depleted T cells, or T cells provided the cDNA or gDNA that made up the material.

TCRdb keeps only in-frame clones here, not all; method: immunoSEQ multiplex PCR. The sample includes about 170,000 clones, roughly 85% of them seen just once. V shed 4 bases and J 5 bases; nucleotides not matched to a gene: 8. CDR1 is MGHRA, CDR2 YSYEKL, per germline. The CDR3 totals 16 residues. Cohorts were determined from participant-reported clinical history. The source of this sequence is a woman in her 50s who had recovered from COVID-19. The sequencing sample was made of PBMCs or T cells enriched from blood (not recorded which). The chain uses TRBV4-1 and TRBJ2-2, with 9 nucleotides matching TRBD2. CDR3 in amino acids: CASSRQAGGGTGELFF. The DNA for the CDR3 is TGCGCCAGCAGCCGACAAGCGGGAGGCGGTACCGGGGAGCTGTTTTTT.